Presented here are 18 T cell receptor beta chains from one specimen sequenced in a study of OX40 agonist ivuxolimab in advanced cancers. Using immunoSEQ multiplex PCR, the repertoire was profiled, and TCRdb retains in-frame clones only, with some absent. This table holds 57,000 or so clones, less than 90% found once. Sequences were derived from CD4+ or CD8+ T cells sorted from blood, sampled in a trial of the OX40 agonist ivuxolimab. Every receptor here comes from an adult with an advanced solid tumor such as melanoma, head and neck, liver or kidney cancer.

This clone occurred once. The rearrangement joins TRBV9 to TRBJ2-5, with TRBD2 matching over 9 bases. CDR3 size: 17 residues. In germline, CDR1 is SGDLS, CDR2 YYNGEE. The V gene end was trimmed by 2 bases and the J gene end by 5 bases; junction bases not matched to a gene: 13. Here the CDR3 reads CASSVGATSGPAETQYF. In DNA form, the CDR3 reads TGTGCCAGCAGCGTCGGCGCGACTAGCGGTCCTGCTGAGACCCAGTACTTC.

The sample holds one count of this clone. V is TRBV7-2 and J is TRBJ2-7; a possible D gene is TRBD1 (5 bases). Germline CDR1 SGHTA, CDR2 FQGNSA. The length of the CDR3 is 15 residues. Trimming stripped 5 bases from V and 1 base from J, with 15 bases between. CDR3 loop: CASSPIGRVSYEQYF. The CDR3 DNA sequence: TGTGCCAGCAGCCCGATTGGCAGGGTTTCCTACGAGCAGTACTTC.

V usage is TRBV11-2 and J usage is TRBJ1-2; no clear D. The CDR3 covers 13 residues. Trimming pared 1 base from V and 7 bases from J, leaving 10 bases between. Germline V CDR1 and CDR2: SGHAT, FQNNGV. This CDR3 reads CASSLVASGGYTF. CDR3 DNA sequence: TGTGCCAGCAGCTTAGTGGCCTCAGGTGGCTACACCTTC. The full variable domain, with the rest looked up from reference TRBV11-2 and TRBJ1-2, is EAGVAQSPRYKIIEKRQSVAFWCNPISGHATLYWYQQILGQGPKLLIQFQNNGVVDDSQLPKDRFSAERLKGVDSTLKIQPAKLEDSAVYLCASSLVASGGYTFGSGTRLTVV.

The rearrangement links TRBV9 to TRBJ2-2; no definite D call. Trimming cost V 0 bases and J 6 bases, with 6 bases left between them. Germline-derived CDR1 and CDR2 are SGDLS and YYNGEE. The CDR3 is 13 amino acids. The CDR3 sequence: CASSVEVAGELFF. The DNA for the CDR3 is TGTGCCAGCAGCGTAGAGGTTGCCGGGGAGCTGTTTTTT.

V and J are TRBV2 and TRBJ2-7; D perhaps matches TRBD2 (5 bases). V shed 4 bases and J shed 3 bases, with 16 bases lying between them. The length of the CDR3 is 15 residues. Germline loops: CDR1 SNHLY, CDR2 FYNNEI. The CDR3 nucleotides are TGTGCCAGCAGTGGGGGAGCGGAGTCAATCTACGAGCAGTACTTC. It is translated as CASSGGAESIYEQYF.

The rearrangement uses TRBV5-1 and TRBJ2-2, with D possibly matching TRBD1 (6 bases). V dropped 0 bases and J dropped 6 bases, with 15 bases sitting between them. The CDR3 runs 16 residues. Germline CDR1 and CDR2: SGHRS and YFSETQ. This chain's CDR3 is CASSLGQGRTAGELFF. CDR3 DNA: TGCGCCAGCAGCTTGGGGCAGGGGCGGACGGCCGGGGAGCTGTTTTTT. Combining the CDR3 with reference TRBV5-1 and TRBJ2-2 gives the whole variable domain KAGVTQTPRYLIKTRGQQVTLSCSPISGHRSVSWYQQTPGQGLQFLFEYFSETQRNKGNFPGRFSGRQFSNSRSEMNVSTLELGDSALYLCASSLGQGRTAGELFFGEGSRLTVL.

The gene calls are TRBV10-3 and TRBJ2-7; D not resolved. V was shortened by 5 bases and J by 4 bases, with 6 bases between the two germline ends. CDR3 length equals 11 residues. Looked up from germline, CDR1 is ENHRY and CDR2 is SYGVKD. CDR3 DNA: TGTGCCATCAGTCCTCAATACGAGCAGTACTTC. Amino acid sequence: CAISPQYEQYF.

The rearrangement joins TRBV19 to TRBJ2-5, with D maybe TRBD2 (6 bases). The CDR3 length is 14 residues. Trimming stripped 3 bases from V and 5 bases from J, with 13 bases between. Germline values: CDR1 LNHDA, CDR2 SQIVND (reference sequence). The CDR3 here is CASSMAGPSETQYF. The CDR3 coding sequence is TGTGCCAGTAGTATGGCGGGACCCTCGGAGACCCAGTACTTC. The entire variable domain, with the rest obtained from reference TRBV19 and TRBJ2-5, is as follows: DGGITQSPKYLFRKEGQNVTLSCEQNLNHDAMYWYRQDPGQGLRLIYYSQIVNDFQKGDIAEGYSVSREKKESFPLTVTSAQKNPTAFYLCASSMAGPSETQYFGPGTRLLVL.

For the CDR3, the DNA is TGTGCCAGCAGTGCCCAGGGGGATGAGCAGTTCTTC. Protein product: CASSAQGDEQFF. This chain joins TRBV6-4 and TRBJ2-1, with 7 bases identical to TRBD1. Germline CDR1 is MRHNA and CDR2 is SNTAGT. V dropped 4 bases and J dropped 8; count of bases not matched to a gene: 2. CDR3 length: 12 residues.

The J gene is TRBJ1-5, the V gene TRBV21-1. TRBV21-1 is a known pseudogene. The CDR3 is made up of 16 amino acids. This chain's CDR3 is CASSKGREEGQPPQHF. The CDR3 DNA sequence: TGTGCCAGCAGCAAAGGTCGCGAGGAAGGGCAGCCGCCCCAGCATTTT.

The chain combines TRBV2 with TRBJ2-4; 11 nucleotides match TRBD2. The germline V gene has CDR1 SNHLY and CDR2 FYNNEI. Germline trimming cut 5 bases from V and 6 bases from J; bases unmatched to any gene: 6. The CDR3 runs 15 residues. The CDR3 nucleotides are TGTGCCAGCAGTCCACTAGCGGGAGAACCAAACATTCAGTACTTC. The encoded protein is CASSPLAGEPNIQYF.

The V gene is TRBV2, the J gene TRBJ2-2; D is ambiguous. CDR3 length: 13 amino acids. Trimming took 6 bases from V and 7 from J, leaving 12 bases between them. Germline V gene data show CDR1 as SNHLY and CDR2 as FYNNEI. The CDR3 sequence: CASRDNVVGELFF. DNA for the CDR3: TGTGCCAGCAGGGATAATGTGGTCGGGGAGCTGTTTTTT.

The chain employs TRBV6-6 and TRBJ2-3; possibly TRBD1 or TRBD2 for D (5 bases each). Trimming removed 5 bases at V and 0 bases at J, with 12 bases between. Germline assignment: CDR1 MNHNY and CDR2 SVGAGI (reference sequence). CDR3 length: 15 amino acids. In DNA form, the CDR3 reads TGTGCCAGCAGTGGGGACCAGCATAGCACAGATACGCAGTATTTT. As protein: CASSGDQHSTDTQYF.

V is TRBV28 and J is TRBJ1-2, with 7 bases identical to TRBD1. The CDR3 has 19 residues. Trimming cost V 6 bases and J 0 bases; bases outside gene matches: 19. Looked up from germline, CDR1 is MDHEN and CDR2 is SYDVKM. The CDR3 coding sequence is TGTGCCAGCAGCACCCCCGAAGTGCAGACAGGGTTCTCTAACTATGGCTACACCTTC. Encoded protein: CASSTPEVQTGFSNYGYTF.

The genes are TRBV19 and TRBJ1-2; no clear D. CDR1 is LNHDA and CDR2 is SQIVND in the germline V gene (reference sequence). The CDR3 loop spans 14 amino acids. V lost 3 bases and J 11 bases, leaving 19 bases between the germline ends. The CDR3 region has the DNA TGTGCCAGTAGTATCGTGGGCGGGCAGGCCGTATACACCTTC. Its protein is CASSIVGGQAVYTF.

The chain couples TRBV27 to TRBJ2-1; tentative D call: TRBD1 (6 bases). Germline CDR1 reads MNHEY; CDR2 reads SMNVEV (reference sequence). The CDR3 is 15 amino acids. V dropped 2 bases and J dropped 7 bases, with 15 bases sitting between them. The chain's CDR3 is CASSLVAGEKNEQFF. Here the CDR3 DNA reads TGTGCCAGCAGTTTAGTCGCAGGGGAAAAGAATGAGCAGTTCTTC.

V usage is TRBV18 and J usage is TRBJ2-1; 11 positions match TRBD2. This CDR3 region has 16 residues. Germline V CDR1 and CDR2: KGHSH, LQKENI. V shed 3 bases, J shed 6 bases, and the junction held 7 bases outside the gene matches. CDR3 loop: CASSPLSGGASNEQFF. As DNA, the CDR3 is TGTGCCAGCTCACCTCTTAGCGGGGGGGCCTCCAATGAGCAGTTCTTC.

The V gene is TRBV4-1, the J gene TRBJ1-2; TRBD1 aligns across 9 bases. The CDR3 sequence is 15 residues long. J was trimmed by 6 bases and V by 4 bases; bases with no gene match: 9. CDR1 is MGHRA and CDR2 is YSYEKL in the germline V gene. CDR3 nucleotides: TGCGCCAGCAGCCCGCACCGGGACAGGGTCGATGGCTACACCTTC. Protein product: CASSPHRDRVDGYTF.